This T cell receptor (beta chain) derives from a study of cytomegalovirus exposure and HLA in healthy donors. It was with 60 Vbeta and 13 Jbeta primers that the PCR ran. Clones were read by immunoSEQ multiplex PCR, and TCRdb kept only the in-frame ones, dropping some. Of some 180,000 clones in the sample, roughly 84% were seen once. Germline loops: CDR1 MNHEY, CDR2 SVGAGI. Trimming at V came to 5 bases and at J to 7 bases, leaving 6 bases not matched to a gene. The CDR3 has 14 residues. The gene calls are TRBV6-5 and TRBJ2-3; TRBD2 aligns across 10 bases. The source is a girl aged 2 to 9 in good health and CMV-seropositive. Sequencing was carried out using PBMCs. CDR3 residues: CASSRASGRYTQYF. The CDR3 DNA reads TGTGCCAGCAGTCGGGCTAGCGGGAGATATACGCAGTATTTT.